This T cell receptor (beta chain) was sequenced during a study of blood T cell repertoires in COVID-19. Study background: T cells, B-cell-depleted T cells, or PBMCs provided the cDNA or gDNA that served as material.

The cohort comprised adults aged 18 to 89 years residing in under 30 US areas. Donors were grouped by their self-reported clinical history. Per the original data handling: From reference gene primer amplification, estimates of nucleated cell counts were derived. TCRdb's copy holds only in-frame clones and misses some; the assay was immunoSEQ multiplex PCR. D and trimming were read from the DNA, whereas the V and J calls and clone size are those reported in that table. Of 190,000 or so clones listed, 87% are singletons. The receptor comes from a man aged 18 to 29 with acute COVID-19. Sequenced input: PBMCs or T cells enriched from blood (not recorded which).

The CDR3 sequence is CASSLVETNTGELFF. CDR3 DNA: TGTGCCAGCAGCTTAGTCGAGACGAACACCGGGGAGCTGTTTTTT. The J gene is TRBJ2-2, the V gene TRBV7-9; no clear D gene. The length of the CDR3 is 15 residues. The germline gives CDR1 SEHNR, CDR2 FQNEAQ (reference sequence). The V end was cut by 1 base, the J end by 0 bases, with 6 bases between. Together with reference TRBV7-9 and TRBJ2-2, the CDR3 gives the full variable domain: DTGVSQNPRHKITKRGQNVTFRCDPISEHNRLYWYRQTLGQGPEFLTYFQNEAQLEKSRLLSDRFSAERPKGSFSTLEIQRTEQGDSAMYLCASSLVETNTGELFFGEGSRLTVL.